This passage covers 2 T cell receptor beta chains from one sample sequenced in a study of graft-versus-host responses after intestinal transplantation. Their cognate antigens are unknown. The method was immunoSEQ multiplex PCR; TCRdb's version includes in-frame clones alone and lacks a portion of them. The data show fewer than 95,000 clones, with approximately 90% seen just once and approximately 0.4% held by the top ten. Sequenced here: unstimulated CD8+ T cells sorted from spleen or lymph node cells, sampled before transplant. These receptor sequences come from a human donor who was the organ donor for an intestinal transplant.

The chain couples TRBV5-4 to TRBJ2-7; 7 positions match TRBD1. The trim removed 6 bases at V and 3 bases at J, leaving 15 bases unmatched. The V gene's germline CDR1 is SGHNT and CDR2 YYREEE (reference sequence). The CDR3 is 16 amino acids. The CDR3 here is CASTSDPGQLDYEQYF. CDR3 nucleotides: TGTGCCAGCACGTCAGACCCGGGACAGCTGGACTACGAGCAGTACTTC. Filled out from reference TRBV5-4 and TRBJ2-7, the complete variable domain reads ETGVTQSPTHLIKTRGQQVTLRCSSQSGHNTVSWYQQALGQGPQFIFQYYREEENGRGNFPPRFSGLQFPNYSSELNVNALELDDSALYLCASTSDPGQLDYEQYFGPGTRLTVT.

In its sample, this clone was seen once. V is TRBV9 and J is TRBJ1-2; 7 bases are a match to TRBD1. The junction had 15 bases not matched to a gene; V was cut back by 0 bases and J by 7 bases. Germline-derived CDR1 and CDR2 are SGDLS and YYNGEE. There are 17 residues in the CDR3. The DNA for the CDR3 is TGTGCCAGCAGCGTAGGGTTCGGAGGGGGCAAAGAGGGTGGCTACACCTTC. Translation: CASSVGFGGGKEGGYTF.